The rows below give T cell receptor beta chains drawn from one sample of a study of blood T cell repertoires in COVID-19. Sequencing was performed with immunoSEQ multiplex PCR; in TCRdb, only in-frame clones are kept and a portion is missing. The data show over 250,000 clones, roughly 80% seen once. Sample: peripheral blood. Every receptor here comes from a woman between 50 and 59 years old who had recovered from COVID-19. The CDR3 runs from the conserved cysteine through the conserved F or W. The D gene is left open where the match is weak. Size values are once, few and many counts, or a class for expanded clones, and some rows have none.

CDR3aa: CASSLAGTSGVTQYF; CDR3nt: TGTGCCAGCAGCTTAGCCGGGACTAGCGGGGTGACACAGTACTTC; j_gene: TRBJ2-5; d_gene: TRBD2; len: 15; abundance: NA; v_gene: TRBV11-2
CDR3aa: CASSQQGAGLAPYEQYF; CDR3nt: TGTGCCAGCAGCCAACAGGGGGCAGGTTTAGCCCCCTACGAGCAGTACTTC; j_gene: TRBJ2-7; d_gene: TRBD1; len: 17; abundance: NA; v_gene: TRBV3-1/TRBV3-2
CDR3aa: CASSPKGVTDTQYF; CDR3nt: TGTGCCAGCAGCCCCAAGGGAGTTACCGATACGCAGTATTTT; j_gene: TRBJ2-3; d_gene: NA; len: 14; abundance: NA; v_gene: TRBV5-6
CDR3aa: CASSPRGNEKLFF; CDR3nt: TGTGCCAGCAGTCCCAGGGGCAATGAAAAACTGTTTTTT; j_gene: TRBJ1-4; d_gene: NA; len: 13; abundance: NA; v_gene: TRBV25-1
CDR3aa: CASSPRSREEQYF; CDR3nt: TGTGCCAGCAGCCCCCGGAGTAGAGAAGAGCAGTACTTC; j_gene: TRBJ2-7; d_gene: NA; len: 13; abundance: NA; v_gene: TRBV21-1
CDR3aa: CASYLAGQGYGYTF; CDR3nt: TGTGCCAGTTACCTGGCTGGGCAGGGCTATGGCTACACCTTC; j_gene: TRBJ1-2; d_gene: NA; len: 14; abundance: NA; v_gene: TRBV6-5
CDR3aa: CASSVGPNLSGNTIYF; CDR3nt: TGTGCCAGCAGCGTGGGGCCAAATCTCTCTGGAAACACCATATATTTT; j_gene: TRBJ1-3; d_gene: NA; len: 16; abundance: NA; v_gene: TRBV9
CDR3aa: CASSLESRHYGYTF; CDR3nt: TGCGCCAGCAGCTTGGAGTCGCGTCACTATGGCTACACCTTC; j_gene: TRBJ1-2; d_gene: NA; len: 14; abundance: once; v_gene: TRBV5-1
CDR3aa: CASSVGSNFPGGQGGGYTF; CDR3nt: TGTGCCAGCAGCGTAGGGAGTAACTTTCCCGGGGGACAGGGCGGTGGCTACACCTTC; j_gene: TRBJ1-2; d_gene: TRBD1; len: 19; abundance: once; v_gene: TRBV9
CDR3aa: CASSLDRNTEAFF; CDR3nt: TGCGCCAGCAGCTTGGACAGGAACACTGAAGCTTTCTTT; j_gene: TRBJ1-1; d_gene: NA; len: 13; abundance: once; v_gene: TRBV5-1
CDR3aa: CASSLGQGGNTEAFF; CDR3nt: TGTGCCAGCAGCTTGGGACAGGGTGGGAACACTGAAGCTTTCTTT; j_gene: TRBJ1-1; d_gene: TRBD1; len: 15; abundance: NA; v_gene: TRBV5-4
CDR3aa: CASSKDRNSPLHF; CDR3nt: TGTGCCAGCAGTAAAGACAGGAATTCACCCCTCCACTTT; j_gene: TRBJ1-6; d_gene: NA; len: 13; abundance: NA; v_gene: TRBV12-3/TRBV12-4
CDR3aa: CASSYLAANYEQYF; CDR3nt: TGTGCCAGCAGTTACCTCGCGGCAAACTACGAGCAGTACTTC; j_gene: TRBJ2-7; d_gene: NA; len: 14; abundance: NA; v_gene: TRBV6-5
CDR3aa: CASSLGTSGSYEQFF; CDR3nt: TGTGCCAGCAGCTTAGGGACTAGCGGGAGCTATGAGCAGTTCTTC; j_gene: TRBJ2-1; d_gene: TRBD2; len: 15; abundance: NA; v_gene: TRBV7-3
CDR3aa: CASRVRGNTEAFF; CDR3nt: TGTGCCAGCAGGGTCCGAGGAAACACTGAAGCTTTCTTT; j_gene: TRBJ1-1; d_gene: NA; len: 13; abundance: NA; v_gene: TRBV11-2
CDR3aa: CASRGTSGSSGEQFF; CDR3nt: TGTGCCAGCAGGGGGACTAGCGGGAGTTCCGGTGAGCAGTTCTTC; j_gene: TRBJ2-1; d_gene: TRBD2; len: 15; abundance: NA; v_gene: TRBV7-9
CDR3aa: CASTIGGGNTEAFF; CDR3nt: TGTGCCAGTACCATTGGGGGCGGGAACACTGAAGCTTTCTTT; j_gene: TRBJ1-1; d_gene: NA; len: 14; abundance: NA; v_gene: TRBV19
CDR3aa: CSVGQGTIYEQYF; CDR3nt: TGCAGCGTAGGACAGGGGACGATTTACGAGCAGTACTTC; j_gene: TRBJ2-7; d_gene: TRBD1; len: 13; abundance: NA; v_gene: TRBV29-1
CDR3aa: CASSLAGTRGGEKLFF; CDR3nt: TGTGCCAGCAGTTTAGCCGGGACCCGAGGGGGTGAAAAACTGTTTTTT; j_gene: TRBJ1-4; d_gene: NA; len: 16; abundance: NA; v_gene: TRBV28
CDR3aa: CASSVGRGWGVTGELFF; CDR3nt: TGTGCCAGCAGCGTAGGAAGGGGCTGGGGGGTCACCGGGGAGCTGTTTTTT; j_gene: TRBJ2-2; d_gene: NA; len: 17; abundance: NA; v_gene: TRBV9
CDR3aa: CASSPQGPANTGELFF; CDR3nt: TGTGCCAGCAGCCCACAGGGACCGGCGAACACCGGGGAGCTGTTTTTT; j_gene: TRBJ2-2; d_gene: NA; len: 16; abundance: NA; v_gene: TRBV11-3
CDR3aa: CASSLTEGYGYTF; CDR3nt: TGTGCCAGCAGTTTAACAGAGGGCTATGGCTACACCTTC; j_gene: TRBJ1-2; d_gene: NA; len: 13; abundance: NA; v_gene: TRBV27
CDR3aa: CASSAQTGVGSPLHF; CDR3nt: TGTGCCAGCAGCGCCCAGACAGGCGTAGGTTCACCCCTCCACTTT; j_gene: TRBJ1-6; d_gene: NA; len: 15; abundance: few; v_gene: TRBV7-2
CDR3aa: CASSQDRRGIYEQYF; CDR3nt: TGCGCCAGCAGCCAAGACAGGAGAGGGATCTACGAGCAGTACTTC; j_gene: TRBJ2-7; d_gene: NA; len: 15; abundance: NA; v_gene: TRBV4-3
CDR3aa: CASSSHQRGGYNEQFF; CDR3nt: TGTGCCAGCAGCTCCCACCAGCGGGGGGGATACAATGAGCAGTTCTTC; j_gene: TRBJ2-1; d_gene: TRBD2; len: 16; abundance: once; v_gene: TRBV11-2